The rows below give T cell receptor beta chains drawn from one sample of a study of blood T cell repertoires in COVID-19. Assay: immunoSEQ multiplex PCR; the TCRdb copy retains only in-frame clones and omits some. The sample records fewer than 250,000 clones, under 85% being singletons. Sequenced sample: peripheral blood. These receptors originate from a human donor in a cohort sampled during active COVID-19. Each CDR3 is given with its conserved first and last residue. The D gene is left open where the match is weak. Expanded clones get a size class; other rows say once, few or many, or leave the size out.

TRBJ1-1,.,TRBV10-1,.,TGCGCCAGCAGTGCGGACACGAGCTTGAACACTGAAGCTTTCTTT,CASSADTSLNTEAFF
TRBJ1-5,.,TRBV6-5,.,TGTGCCAGCGGGGGGGAGTATAGCAATCAGCCCCAGCATTTT,CASGGEYSNQPQHF
TRBJ2-1,TRBD2,TRBV29-1,many,TGCAGCGCGGGGGGGACTAGCCCTTACAATGAGCAGTTCTTC,CSAGGTSPYNEQFF
TRBJ2-6,.,TRBV19,.,TGTGCCAGTAGTCCCAGGGCCGCGGTGTCTGGGGCCAACGTCCTGACTTTC,CASSPRAAVSGANVLTF
TRBJ1-1,.,TRBV10-1,.,TGCGCCAGCAGTGAATACCAGGGGACCTATAAAGCTTTCTTT,CASSEYQGTYKAFF
TRBJ1-1,TRBD1,TRBV6-4,.,TGTGCCAGCAGGGAGCGACAGGGATGGAACACTGAAGCTTTCTTT,CASRERQGWNTEAFF
TRBJ1-2,TRBD1,TRBV2,few,TGTGCCAGCAGTGCGGGACAGGACTATGGCTACACCTTC,CASSAGQDYGYTF
TRBJ2-7,TRBD2,TRBV5-1,.,TGCGCCAGCAGCTTGGGGGCGGGAGGCTCCTACGAGCAGTACTTC,CASSLGAGGSYEQYF
TRBJ2-7,.,TRBV5-5,.,TGTGCCAGCAGCTTGCCCCCATCGAGGCAGTACTTC,CASSLPPSRQYF
TRBJ2-1,TRBD2,TRBV3-1/TRBV3-2,once,TGTGCCAGCAGCCCGCGACCCCGACTAGCGGGGTACAATGAGCAGTTCTTC,CASSPRPRLAGYNEQFF
TRBJ2-2,.,TRBV6-6,.,TGTGCCAGCAGTTACTCCGCAGGGAAGGCCGGGGAGCTGTTTTTT,CASSYSAGKAGELFF
TRBJ1-1,.,TRBV28,.,TGTGCCAGCAGACAGGGTCACACTGAAGCTTTCTTT,CASRQGHTEAFF
TRBJ1-5,.,TRBV19,.,TGTGCCAGTGGGCCATATAGCAATCAGCCCCAGCATTTT,CASGPYSNQPQHF
TRBJ2-1,TRBD2,TRBV20-1,.,TGCAGTGCTAGTGCGGCTAGCGGGTACAATGAGCAGTTCTTC,CSASAASGYNEQFF
TRBJ1-1,.,TRBV15,few,TGTGCCACCAGCAGAGATCCGGGGGGTATGAGGACTGAAGCTTTCTTT,CATSRDPGGMRTEAFF
TRBJ2-3,TRBD1,TRBV28,.,TGTGCCAGCAGGGGACAGACAGATACGCAGTATTTT,CASRGQTDTQYF
TRBJ1-6,TRBD1,TRBV19,.,TGTGCCAGTAGTTTTTCGGGACAGGAACCTTCACCCCTCCACTTT,CASSFSGQEPSPLHF
TRBJ2-1,TRBD1,TRBV5-4,.,TGTGCCAGCAGTTATCCACGACAGGGCGCCAATGAGCAGTTCTTC,CASSYPRQGANEQFF
TRBJ1-1,TRBD1,TRBV10-3,.,TGTGCCATCAGGGACAGGGGGCCAATGAACACTGAAGCTTTCTTT,CAIRDRGPMNTEAFF